This is a list of T cell receptor beta chains from one sample in a study of T cell clones after liver transplantation. Clones were sequenced by immunoSEQ multiplex PCR, and TCRdb holds only the in-frame ones, with some missing. Among nearly 55,000 clones listed, roughly 80% were seen once. The specimen comprised CD4+ T cells from blood, sampled before liver transplant. These receptors were obtained from a human donor who received a liver transplant. Each CDR3 is given with its conserved first and last residue. Each record gives: V gene, clone size, D gene, CDR3 length, J gene, CDR3 protein, CDR3 DNA. The D gene is left open where the match is weak. Size is omitted from some rows. Given values are once, few, many or a class for expanded clones.

>TRBV20-1|NA|NA|11|TRBJ1-5
CSARVGQPQHF
TGCAGTGCTAGGGTGGGCCAGCCCCAGCATTTT
>TRBV7-2|NA|NA|14|TRBJ2-3
CASSPNLGADTQYF
TGTGCCAGCAGCCCAAACCTGGGGGCAGATACGCAGTATTTT
>TRBV11-3|NA|NA|13|TRBJ1-4
CASSSTANEKLFF
TGTGCCAGCAGCTCAACGGCAAATGAAAAACTGTTTTTT
>TRBV29-1|NA|NA|14|TRBJ1-2
CSVEGIGGNYGYTF
TGCAGCGTTGAAGGTATCGGCGGTAACTATGGCTACACCTTC
>TRBV7-2|NA|NA|13|TRBJ1-2
CASSLVLDGGYTF
TGTGCCAGCAGCTTAGTTCTGGACGGTGGCTACACCTTC
>TRBV15|NA|TRBD1|16|TRBJ2-3
CATSRAGTVLRDTQYF
TGTGCCACCAGCAGGGCCGGGACAGTGCTGCGAGATACGCAGTATTTT
>TRBV11-2|NA|NA|14|TRBJ2-3
CASSLDVGTDTQYF
TGTGCCAGCAGCTTGGACGTAGGCACAGATACGCAGTATTTT
>TRBV5-1|NA|NA|14|TRBJ1-5
CASSFREREKPQHF
TGCGCCAGCAGCTTCCGCGAGAGGGAGAAGCCCCAGCATTTT
>TRBV6-1|once|NA|10|TRBJ1-1
CASSGSRGFF
TGTGCCAGCAGTGGGAGCAGGGGTTTCTTT
>TRBV5-1|NA|NA|14|TRBJ2-4
CASSLAGEVNIQYF
TGCGCCAGCAGCTTGGCAGGGGAGGTGAACATTCAGTACTTC
>TRBV7-2|NA|NA|15|TRBJ2-3
CASSPSAQGADTQYF
TGTGCCAGCAGCCCCTCCGCCCAAGGCGCAGATACGCAGTATTTT
>TRBV7-2|many|NA|16|TRBJ2-1
CASSLPGGGIVDEQFF
TGTGCCAGCAGCTTACCTGGGGGCGGGATTGTCGATGAGCAGTTCTTC
>TRBV5-5|NA|NA|13|TRBJ1-1
CASSTVSHTEAFF
TGTGCCAGCAGCACCGTCAGTCACACTGAAGCTTTCTTT
>TRBV30|NA|TRBD1|14|TRBJ1-4
CAWADRGEGEKLFF
TGTGCCTGGGCCGACAGGGGGGAAGGAGAAAAACTGTTTTTT
>TRBV29-1|NA|TRBD1|14|TRBJ1-3
CSVELTGNGNTIYF
TGCAGCGTTGAATTGACAGGGAACGGAAACACCATATATTTT
>TRBV15|NA|NA|14|TRBJ2-5
CATSRAGAERTQYF
TGTGCCACCAGCAGAGCAGGGGCAGAGCGGACCCAGTACTTC
>TRBV7-2|NA|NA|14|TRBJ2-7
CASSLLGGSYEQYF
TGTGCCAGCAGCTTATTAGGCGGGTCATACGAGCAGTACTTC
>TRBV7-9|NA|NA|14|TRBJ1-5
CASSLGAPNQPQHF
TGTGCCAGCAGCTTAGGGGCGCCCAATCAGCCCCAGCATTTT
>TRBV28|NA|TRBD2|17|TRBJ2-7
CASSYPVGAGGAYEQYF
TGTGCCAGCAGTTACCCGGTTGGAGCGGGAGGAGCCTACGAGCAGTACTTC
>TRBV5-1|NA|TRBD2|16|TRBJ2-1
CASSQVAGGAHNEQFF
TGCGCCAGCAGCCAAGTAGCGGGAGGGGCCCACAATGAGCAGTTCTTC
>TRBV4-2|NA|TRBD2|17|TRBJ2-1
CASSQGFGGAIRNEQFF
TGTGCCAGCAGCCAAGGGTTCGGGGGGGCGATTAGGAATGAGCAGTTCTTC
>TRBV13|NA|NA|14|TRBJ2-4
CASSTRRLENIQYF
TGTGCCAGCAGCACAAGACGGCTAGAAAACATTCAGTACTTC
>TRBV7-6|once|NA|15|TRBJ2-3
CASSLNTRGTDTQYF
TGTGCCAGCAGCTTAAATACTCGGGGCACAGATACGCAGTATTTT
>TRBV9|NA|NA|15|TRBJ1-1
CASSVGGVANTEAFF
TGTGCCAGCAGCGTAGGGGGGGTGGCGAACACTGAAGCTTTCTTT
>TRBV27|NA|TRBD2|15|TRBJ2-2
CASSFQRGITGELFF
TGTGCCAGCAGTTTTCAGCGGGGGATAACCGGGGAGCTGTTTTTT
>TRBV7-2|NA|NA|15|TRBJ2-1
CASSSIAGSYNEQFF
TGTGCCAGCAGCTCCATCGCGGGAAGTTACAATGAGCAGTTCTTC
>TRBV28|NA|NA|12|TRBJ1-6
CASRGGGSPLHF
TGTGCCAGCAGGGGTGGAGGTTCACCCCTCCACTTT
>TRBV6-5|NA|NA|13|TRBJ1-3
CASTQTEGNTIYF
TGTGCCAGCACCCAGACCGAGGGAAACACCATATATTTT
>TRBV19|NA|TRBD1|14|TRBJ2-4
CASSTDRETTIQYF
TGTGCCAGTAGTACCGACAGGGAGACGACCATTCAGTACTTC
>TRBV11-2|NA|TRBD2|15|TRBJ2-7
CASSLETGGAYEQYF
TGTGCCAGCAGCTTAGAAACGGGAGGAGCGTACGAGCAGTACTTC
>TRBV28|NA|NA|14|TRBJ1-1
CASGTGGADTEAFF
TGTGCCAGCGGGACGGGGGGCGCGGACACTGAAGCTTTCTTT
>TRBV29-1|once|NA|11|TRBJ1-2
CSVLVNYGYTF
TGCAGCGTTCTGGTCAATTATGGCTACACCTTC